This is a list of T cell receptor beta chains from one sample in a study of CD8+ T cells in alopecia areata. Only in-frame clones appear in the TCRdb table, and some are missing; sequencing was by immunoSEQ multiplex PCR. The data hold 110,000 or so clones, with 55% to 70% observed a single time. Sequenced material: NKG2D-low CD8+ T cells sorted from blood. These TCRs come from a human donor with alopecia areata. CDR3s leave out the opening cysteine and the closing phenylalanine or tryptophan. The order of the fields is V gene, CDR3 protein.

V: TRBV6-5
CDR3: ASGQGGNEQF

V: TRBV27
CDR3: ASSTGLNTEAF

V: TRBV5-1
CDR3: ASRLSTSGTLMAGELF

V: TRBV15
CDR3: ATTEDRANYGYT

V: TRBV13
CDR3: ASSSTTYEQY

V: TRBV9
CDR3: ASSDRVYGYT

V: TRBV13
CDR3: ASSSREYQETQY

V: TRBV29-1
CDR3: SVDDSYEQY

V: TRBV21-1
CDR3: ASSRGGAYEQY

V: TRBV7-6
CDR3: ASSLASPVNEQY

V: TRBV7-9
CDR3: ASSSTGQGARETQY

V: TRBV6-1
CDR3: ASETEPFYEQY

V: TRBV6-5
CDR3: ASSETGPETQY

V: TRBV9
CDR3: ASSGSGDPYEQY

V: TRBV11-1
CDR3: ASSPGGYEQY

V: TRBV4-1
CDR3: ASSQGQGAGNTEAF

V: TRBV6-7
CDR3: ASRPGEEGVAPQH

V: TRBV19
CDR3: ASSILQLNTGELF

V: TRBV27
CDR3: ASSLTPRQPQH

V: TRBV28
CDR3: ASSLRKLGGQETQY

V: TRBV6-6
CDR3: ASSALGAYNEQF

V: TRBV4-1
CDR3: ASMMVGSGSADTQY

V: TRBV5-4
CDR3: ASSPSTSGEYNEQF

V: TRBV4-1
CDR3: ASSQDYAGAAYEQY

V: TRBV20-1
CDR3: SARVGGEQY

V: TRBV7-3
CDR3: ASSESPSGPTSYNEQF

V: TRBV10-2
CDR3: ASSVSGSYEQY

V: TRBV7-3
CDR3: ASSQDMEGRGEQF

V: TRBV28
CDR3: AHEGEGSYEQY

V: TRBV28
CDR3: ASSLEARPNQPQH

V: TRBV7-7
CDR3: ASGAGVETQY

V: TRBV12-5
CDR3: ASGLEGEGLNQPQH

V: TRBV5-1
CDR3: ASSWRNTRSSYNEQF

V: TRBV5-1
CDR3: ASSLAPSESYNEQF

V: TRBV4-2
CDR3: ASSQVTGHNTGANVLT

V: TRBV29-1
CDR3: SVAGVYGYT

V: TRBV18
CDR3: ASSSSTDTQY

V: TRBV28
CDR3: ASFITGTALYEQY

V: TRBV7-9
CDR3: ASSWTGSSSGANVLT

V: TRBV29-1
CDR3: SVPRAGGEQY

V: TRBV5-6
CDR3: ASSLAGTANTGELF

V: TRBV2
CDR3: ASSSGTSNEQY

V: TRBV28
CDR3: ASSPNRGRFNEQF

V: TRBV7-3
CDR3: ASSFGGHNEQF

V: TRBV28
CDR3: ASSKTLAGAGETQY

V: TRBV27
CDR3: ASSAVWGNTEAF

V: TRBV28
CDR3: ASSFQTTGQPQH

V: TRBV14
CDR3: ASSSALSYGYT

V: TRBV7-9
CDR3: ASSPSSGSSYEQY

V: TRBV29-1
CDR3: SVEAGDTEAF

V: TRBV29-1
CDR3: SVGGYSYNEQF

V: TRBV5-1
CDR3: ASSLDTNTEAF

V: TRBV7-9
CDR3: ASSPPDAGYNEQF

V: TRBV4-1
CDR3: ASSQDATGGTEAF